The rows below give T cell receptor beta chains drawn from one sample of a study of cytomegalovirus exposure and HLA in healthy donors. The assay was immunoSEQ multiplex PCR, and TCRdb's table has in-frame clones only and misses some. This repertoire shows 95,000 to 100,000 clones, roughly three quarters found once; its top ten account for over 6%. The sample consisted of PBMCs. These receptors all stem from a female donor in good health and CMV-seronegative. The CDR3 runs from the conserved cysteine through the conserved F or W. The D gene is left open where the match is weak. Clone size appears in some rows only: once, few, many, or a class for an expanded clone.

V: TRBV19
size: NA
D: TRBD2
J: TRBJ2-2
CDR3: CASSIGRGGAAGELFF
DNA: TGTGCCAGTAGTATAGGTCGGGGGGGCGCCGCCGGGGAGCTGTTTTTT

V: TRBV9
size: NA
D: TRBD2
J: TRBJ2-3
CDR3: CASSGGLAQYF
DNA: TGTGCCAGCTCGGGAGGGCTGGCGCAGTATTTT

V: TRBV11-2
size: NA
D: TRBD1
J: TRBJ1-2
CDR3: CASGLLGQGDYGYTF
DNA: TGTGCCAGCGGCCTCCTAGGACAGGGCGACTATGGCTACACCTTC

V: TRBV4-1
size: NA
D: TRBD2
J: TRBJ2-7
CDR3: CASSQGLAGDPYEQYF
DNA: TGCGCCAGCAGCCAAGGGCTAGCGGGGGACCCCTACGAGCAGTACTTC

V: TRBV19
size: NA
D: NA
J: TRBJ1-1
CDR3: CASSIGQVMNTEAFF
DNA: TGTGCCAGTAGTATAGGCCAGGTCATGAACACTGAAGCTTTCTTT

V: TRBV6-5
size: NA
D: TRBD1
J: TRBJ1-2
CDR3: CASSYDRDGANYGYTF
DNA: TGTGCCAGCAGTTACGACAGGGACGGCGCTAACTATGGCTACACCTTC

V: TRBV5-1
size: NA
D: TRBD1
J: TRBJ2-7
CDR3: CASSRGDRATYEQYF
DNA: TGCGCCAGCAGCCGGGGGGACAGGGCAACCTACGAGCAGTACTTC

V: TRBV12-2
size: NA
D: NA
J: TRBJ1-1
CDR3: CASRPGTRRPNTEAFF
DNA: TGTGCAAGTCGCCCTGGGACTAGGAGGCCAAACACTGAAGCTTTCTTT

V: TRBV7-9
size: once
D: NA
J: TRBJ2-3
CDR3: CASSLEGGRTDTQYF
DNA: TGTGCCAGCAGCTTAGAAGGGGGACGCACAGATACGCAGTATTTT

V: TRBV5-1
size: NA
D: NA
J: TRBJ2-2
CDR3: CASSVTGTTNTGELFF
DNA: TGCGCCAGCAGCGTTACCGGGACAACTAACACCGGGGAGCTGTTTTTT

V: TRBV19
size: NA
D: TRBD1
J: TRBJ2-7
CDR3: CASTNRGVEDEQYF
DNA: TGTGCCAGTACCAACAGGGGCGTTGAGGACGAGCAGTACTTC

V: TRBV11-2
size: NA
D: NA
J: TRBJ2-2
CDR3: CASSLGGNTGELFF
DNA: TGTGCCAGCAGCTTAGGAGGGAACACCGGGGAGCTGTTTTTT

V: TRBV7-2
size: few
D: TRBD2
J: TRBJ2-7
CDR3: CASSLIAGVSSYEQYF
DNA: TGTGCCAGCAGCCTAATAGCGGGAGTGTCCTCCTACGAGCAGTACTTC

V: TRBV6-5
size: few
D: NA
J: TRBJ1-1
CDR3: CASNVDGGRTEAFF
DNA: TGTGCCAGCAATGTGGACGGGGGGCGCACTGAAGCTTTCTTT

V: TRBV10-1
size: NA
D: NA
J: TRBJ1-2
CDR3: CASSYGRRRAAGVLLNYGYTF
DNA: TGCGCCAGCAGTTACGGAAGGAGACGGGCAGCAGGGGTTTTGCTCAACTATGGCTACACCTTC

V: TRBV7-9
size: NA
D: TRBD2
J: TRBJ2-1
CDR3: CASSPVRKLAGVRDEQFF
DNA: TGTGCCAGCAGCCCCGTCCGAAAACTAGCGGGGGTTAGAGATGAGCAGTTCTTC

V: TRBV19
size: NA
D: NA
J: TRBJ1-4
CDR3: CASRRGLATNEKLFF
DNA: TGTGCCAGTAGAAGGGGCCTGGCAACTAATGAAAAACTGTTTTTT

V: TRBV4-3
size: NA
D: NA
J: TRBJ1-5
CDR3: CASSQDIDQPQHF
DNA: TGCGCCAGCAGCCAAGATATCGATCAGCCCCAGCATTTT

V: TRBV30
size: NA
D: TRBD1
J: TRBJ1-1
CDR3: CAWRLGGSLGNTEAFF
DNA: TGTGCCTGGAGGTTAGGGGGCTCCCTGGGTAACACTGAAGCTTTCTTT

V: TRBV27
size: NA
D: NA
J: TRBJ2-3
CDR3: CASKTYQFSTDTQYF
DNA: TGTGCCAGCAAGACTTATCAATTCAGCACAGATACGCAGTATTTT

V: TRBV28
size: NA
D: TRBD1
J: TRBJ1-1
CDR3: CASSSPAQGRDTEAFF
DNA: TGTGCCAGCAGTTCCCCTGCACAGGGGAGAGACACTGAAGCTTTCTTT

V: TRBV6-1
size: NA
D: NA
J: TRBJ1-2
CDR3: CASSNEGVYGYTF
DNA: TGTGCCAGCAGCAACGAGGGAGTCTATGGCTACACCTTC

V: TRBV6-1
size: few
D: NA
J: TRBJ1-1
CDR3: CASSYSMSGAEAFF
DNA: TGTGCCAGCAGTTATAGTATGAGCGGGGCTGAAGCTTTCTTT